These T cell receptor beta chains were read from a single sample in a study of shared clonotypes between healthy human individuals. Profiling relied on immunoSEQ multiplex PCR, and the TCRdb table lists in-frame clones only, not all of them. This table has approximately 700,000 clones, 55% to 85% appearing once. Sample: memory CD4+ T cells sorted from blood. The receptors derive from a woman aged 25 to 45 in good health. Each CDR3 is given with its conserved first and last residue. D genes are given only for firm matches. Only some rows state a clone size, as once, few, many or a class for expanded clones.

CDR3 protein	CDR3 DNA	clone size	V gene	J gene	D gene
CASSRGSGRAYSSTDTQYF	TGCGCCAGCAGCCGCGGTAGCGGGAGGGCCTATTCTAGCACAGATACGCAGTATTTT	-	TRBV4-1	TRBJ2-3	TRBD2
CASSLVGRREISYGYTF	TGTGCCAGCAGCTTAGTGGGGAGACGCGAGATTTCCTATGGCTACACCTTC	-	TRBV7-8	TRBJ1-2	-
CASSLGTGDSYNEQFF	TGTGCCAGCAGCTTAGGGACAGGGGATTCCTACAATGAGCAGTTCTTC	once	TRBV11-2	TRBJ2-1	TRBD1
CASSEEGLAGYNEQFF	TGTGCCAGCAGTGAAGAGGGACTAGCGGGATACAATGAGCAGTTCTTC	-	TRBV6-1	TRBJ2-1	TRBD2
CASSFRDNSYEQYF	TGTGCCAGCAGTTTTCGGGACAACTCCTACGAGCAGTACTTC	-	TRBV28	TRBJ2-7	-
CASSLGLLAGGSPGGETQYF	TGCGCCAGCAGCTTGGGACTCCTAGCGGGAGGCTCACCAGGTGGGGAGACCCAGTACTTC	few	TRBV5-1	TRBJ2-5	TRBD2
CASKPGGYQITQYF	TGTGCCAGCAAACCGGGAGGGTACCAAATTACGCAGTATTTT	-	TRBV28	TRBJ2-3	TRBD2
CASSNPGQRNYGYTF	TGTGCCAGCAGCAACCCGGGACAGAGAAACTATGGCTACACCTTC	-	TRBV19	TRBJ1-2	TRBD1
CASSYAAPYEKLFF	TGTGCCAGCAGTTACGCCGCTCCCTATGAAAAACTGTTTTTT	-	TRBV6-5	TRBJ1-4	-
CAFIAAGSGPDTQYF	TGTGCCTTCATCGCGGCAGGGTCGGGCCCAGATACGCAGTATTTT	few	TRBV30	TRBJ2-3	-
CASSVTGTGWAGYTF	TGTGCCAGCAGTGTTACCGGGACAGGGTGGGCTGGCTACACCTTC	-	TRBV28	TRBJ1-2	TRBD1
CASNLGQGEEKLFF	TGTGCCAGCAACCTTGGACAGGGAGAAGAAAAACTGTTTTTT	-	TRBV7-9	TRBJ1-4	TRBD1
CASSSRDRGTEAFF	TGTGCCAGCAGTTCTCGGGACAGGGGCACTGAAGCTTTCTTT	-	TRBV27	TRBJ1-1	TRBD1
CASLGPSGPEAFF	TGTGCCAGTTTGGGACCGTCAGGGCCTGAAGCTTTCTTT	-	TRBV19	TRBJ1-1	-
CATQDRNTGELFF	TGTGCCACGCAAGACAGGAACACCGGGGAGCTGTTTTTT	-	TRBV6-1	TRBJ2-2	-
CASSLNGLAGNEQFF	TGTGCCAGCAGCTTAAATGGACTAGCGGGGAATGAGCAGTTCTTC	-	TRBV7-8	TRBJ2-1	TRBD2
CASTFLVRGGTEAFF	TGTGCCAGCACCTTCCTCGTCAGGGGTGGGACTGAAGCTTTCTTT	-	TRBV28	TRBJ1-1	-
CASSLVGAETQYF	TGCGCCAGCAGCTTGGTGGGGGCTGAGACCCAGTACTTC	-	TRBV5-1	TRBJ2-5	-
CASSRNARTSGRLDTQYF	TGTGCCAGCAGTCGAAACGCCAGGACTAGCGGGAGATTAGATACGCAGTATTTT	-	TRBV2	TRBJ2-3	TRBD2
CASRGGWNTEAFF	TGTGCCAGCAGGGGAGGTTGGAACACTGAAGCTTTCTTT	-	TRBV28	TRBJ1-1	-
CASSEGPGFGEKLFF	TGTGCCAGCAGTGAAGGACCAGGGTTTGGTGAAAAACTGTTTTTT	-	TRBV6-1	TRBJ1-4	-
CASSRDRAHEQYF	TGTGCCAGCAGCCGGGACAGGGCCCACGAGCAGTACTTC	-	TRBV11-2	TRBJ2-7	TRBD1
CASSFAGIRGGTQYF	TGTGCCAGCAGCTTCGCGGGTATCAGGGGAGGTACGCAGTATTTT	-	TRBV11-3	TRBJ2-3	-
CASEGTKSYEQYF	TGTGCCAGCGAAGGGACAAAGAGCTACGAGCAGTACTTC	-	TRBV27	TRBJ2-7	-
CASSQAASGSLETQYF	TGTGCCAGCAGCCAAGCTGCTAGCGGGAGTTTAGAGACCCAGTACTTC	-	TRBV4-2	TRBJ2-5	TRBD2
CASRFTLRKGNTEAFF	TGTGCCAGCAGATTCACCCTTAGGAAAGGGAACACTGAAGCTTTCTTT	few	TRBV28	TRBJ1-1	-
CASSYRRDKSTTNEKLFF	TGCGCCAGCAGCTACCGCCGGGACAAGAGTACAACTAATGAAAAACTGTTTTTT	-	TRBV5-1	TRBJ1-4	-
CASSYRGGTQYF	TGTGCCAGCAGTTACCGCGGGGGGACCCAGTACTTC	once	TRBV6-5	TRBJ2-5	TRBD2
CASSVGGSYEQYF	TGTGCCAGCAGCGTTGGCGGATCCTACGAGCAGTACTTC	-	TRBV9	TRBJ2-7	-
CASSFPRSGANVLTF	TGTGCCAGCAGTTTCCCGAGGTCTGGGGCCAACGTCCTGACTTTC	-	TRBV25-1	TRBJ2-6	-
CATTSSQGPLLAGEGGSEQYF	TGTGCCACCACATCGAGCCAGGGCCCCCTGCTAGCGGGAGAGGGGGGATCCGAGCAGTACTTC	-	TRBV18	TRBJ2-7	TRBD2
CAAGLQDYEQYF	TGTGCCGCCGGGCTACAAGACTACGAGCAGTACTTC	-	TRBV28	TRBJ2-7	-
CASRDLGTDTQYF	TGTGCCAGTAGGGACTTGGGCACAGATACGCAGTATTTT	-	TRBV19	TRBJ2-3	-
CSAQGPRSQYF	TGCAGTGCCCAAGGGCCCCGCTCCCAGTACTTC	many	TRBV20-1	TRBJ2-5	-
CSVPEGGGFNTEAFF	TGCAGCGTTCCCGAGGGTGGGGGCTTTAACACTGAAGCTTTCTTT	-	TRBV29-1	TRBJ1-1	-
CSVRPGQKRTEAFF	TGCAGTGTACGTCCGGGACAAAAGAGGACTGAAGCTTTCTTT	-	TRBV29-1	TRBJ1-1	-
CASSESGSSYNEQFF	TGTGCCAGCAGTGAGTCAGGGAGCTCCTACAATGAGCAGTTCTTC	few	TRBV2	TRBJ2-1	-
CSVGVRVGTDTQYF	TGCAGCGTTGGGGTTCGGGTGGGCACAGATACGCAGTATTTT	-	TRBV29-1	TRBJ2-3	-
CASRLGFGTDTQYF	TGTGCCAGCCGTTTGGGGTTTGGGACAGATACGCAGTATTTT	few	TRBV6-5	TRBJ2-3	-
CASSFGTDANYGYTF	TGCGCCAGCAGCTTCGGGACGGATGCTAACTATGGCTACACCTTC	-	TRBV5-1	TRBJ1-2	-
CAGRNRGTDTQYF	TGTGCCGGCCGTAATAGGGGAACAGATACGCAGTATTTT	-	TRBV6-1	TRBJ2-3	-
CASSYSSGEQYF	TGTGCCAGCAGTTACTCTTCCGGCGAGCAGTACTTC	once	TRBV6-5	TRBJ2-7	-
CASSPPTGLLHGELFF	TGTGCCAGCTCACCACCGACAGGGCTATTGCACGGGGAGCTGTTTTTT	few	TRBV18	TRBJ2-2	TRBD1
CATVPPNTGELFF	TGTGCCACCGTCCCCCCGAACACCGGGGAGCTGTTTTTT	-	TRBV28	TRBJ2-2	-
CASSPFGVRGDYGYTF	TGTGCCAGCTCACCATTCGGCGTCAGGGGTGACTATGGCTACACCTTC	-	TRBV18	TRBJ1-2	-
CASSLGSYTGELFF	TGTGCCAGCAGCTTAGGCTCGTACACCGGGGAGCTGTTTTTT	-	TRBV7-7	TRBJ2-2	-
CATSRGRQGSSENYGYTF	TGTGCCACCAGCAGAGGTCGGCAGGGGTCATCGGAGAACTATGGCTACACCTTC	-	TRBV15	TRBJ1-2	-
CASSLRSGGNNEKLFF	TGCGCCAGCAGCTTGCGGAGTGGGGGGAATAATGAAAAACTGTTTTTT	-	TRBV5-1	TRBJ1-4	-
CASKPGTEGNTIYF	TGCGCCAGCAAACCCGGGACTGAAGGAAACACCATATATTTT	-	TRBV5-1	TRBJ1-3	-
CASRSGTDIGGYTF	TGTGCCAGCAGATCAGGGACAGATATTGGTGGCTACACCTTC	once	TRBV7-9	TRBJ1-2	TRBD1
CASSPDGSNYGYTF	TGTGCCAGCAGCCCGGACGGCTCTAACTATGGCTACACCTTC	-	TRBV7-3	TRBJ1-2	-
CASSLAGREFYNEQFF	TGTGCCAGCAGCTTAGCAGGACGCGAATTTTACAATGAGCAGTTCTTC	-	TRBV7-6	TRBJ2-1	-
CASREPGLAARETQYF	TGTGCCAGCAGGGAACCGGGACTAGCGGCTCGAGAGACCCAGTACTTC	-	TRBV11-2	TRBJ2-5	TRBD2
CASRKDLGVYEQYF	TGTGCCAGCAGAAAGGACCTCGGGGTATACGAGCAGTACTTC	-	TRBV28	TRBJ2-7	-
CASSSDRAGFYGYTF	TGTGCCAGCAGTTCCGACAGGGCTGGCTTCTATGGCTACACCTTC	-	TRBV27	TRBJ1-2	TRBD1
CASSSEGLAGEQFF	TGTGCCAGCAGCTCAGAGGGACTAGCGGGGGAGCAGTTCTTC	-	TRBV7-7	TRBJ2-1	TRBD2
CASSQEVLTGELFF	TGCGCCAGCAGCCAAGAAGTCCTCACCGGGGAGCTGTTTTTT	-	TRBV4-1	TRBJ2-2	-
CASSLAPTSTGELFF	TGCGCCAGCAGCTTGGCTCCAACATCCACCGGGGAGCTGTTTTTT	-	TRBV5-1	TRBJ2-2	-
CASSLSGQSYNEQFF	TGTGCCAGCAGCTTGTCGGGACAGTCGTACAATGAGCAGTTCTTC	-	TRBV7-9	TRBJ2-1	TRBD1
CASSFDGQETQYF	TGTGCCAGCAGCTTCGATGGCCAAGAGACCCAGTACTTC	-	TRBV7-7	TRBJ2-5	-